The 3 T cell receptor beta chains below all came from one sample that was sequenced in a study of T cell changes during pregnancy in multiple sclerosis. Clones were sequenced by immunoSEQ multiplex PCR, and TCRdb holds only the in-frame ones, with some missing. The sample consists of about 20,000 clones, 88% of them appearing once. Sequenced here: CD8+ T cells from peripheral blood mononuclear cells, sampled in the third trimester of pregnancy. Receptors originate from a female donor in good health, enrolled as a control in a pregnancy study.

The chain links TRBV6-5 to TRBJ2-1, with 11 positions matching TRBD1. V lost 5 bases to trimming and J lost 8 bases; unmatched junction nucleotides: 5. Germline V gene data show CDR1 as MNHEY and CDR2 as SVGAGI. This CDR3 spans 14 amino acids. The CDR3 loop reads CASSAGQGAYEQFF. The CDR3 DNA sequence: TGTGCCAGCAGTGCCGGACAGGGGGCGTATGAGCAGTTCTTC.

The chain combines TRBV6-6 with TRBJ2-2; 9 nucleotides agree with TRBD1. With 8 bases clipped from V and 7 bases from J, the junction kept 14 bases outside the gene matches. CDR1 and CDR2 from the germline V gene are MNHNY and SVGAGI (reference sequence). This CDR3 spans 16 amino acids. The CDR3 is CASLGGQGPRDGELFF. The CDR3, as DNA: TGTGCCAGCCTAGGGGGACAGGGCCCCCGGGACGGGGAGCTGTTTTTT.

V is TRBV16 and J is TRBJ2-2; tentative D call: TRBD2 (5 bases). The CDR3 extends over 16 amino acids. Looked up from germline, CDR1 is KGHSY and CDR2 is FQNENV. V was cut by 0 bases and J by 2 bases, with 10 bases left in between. The CDR3 loop reads CASSQSGRTNTGELFF. The CDR3 bases are TGTGCCAGCAGCCAATCGGGCAGGACTAACACCGGGGAGCTGTTTTTT.